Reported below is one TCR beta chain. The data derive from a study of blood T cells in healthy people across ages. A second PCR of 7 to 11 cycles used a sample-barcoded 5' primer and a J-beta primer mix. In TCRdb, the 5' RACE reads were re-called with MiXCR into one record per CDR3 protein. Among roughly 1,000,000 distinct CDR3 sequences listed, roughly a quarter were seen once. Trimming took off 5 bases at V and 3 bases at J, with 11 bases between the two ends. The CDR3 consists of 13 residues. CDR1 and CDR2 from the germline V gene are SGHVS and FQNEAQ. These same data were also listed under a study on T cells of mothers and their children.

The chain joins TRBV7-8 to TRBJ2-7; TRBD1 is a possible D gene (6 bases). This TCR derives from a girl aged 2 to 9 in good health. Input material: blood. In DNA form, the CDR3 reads TGTGCCAGCAGCACCCAGGACAGCTACGAGCAGTACTTC. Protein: CASSTQDSYEQYF.